One sample yielded the 22 T cell receptor beta chains listed below, sequenced in a study of identical twins. A single record per CDR3 protein comes from TCRdb applying MiXCR to the 5' RACE reads. The sample lists some 760,000 distinct CDR3 sequences, roughly 18% seen once, with around 12% in the top ten. Separately, the same data were catalogued under a study of T cells expressing NK-cell markers.

Sequencing was performed on PBMCs. These receptors all stem from a woman under 30 in good health.

This clonotype was detected only a few times. The CDR3 reads CASSLGENSGGRLFF. For the CDR3, the DNA is TGCGCCAGCAGCTTGGGGGAAAATAGCGGGGGCCGCCTGTTCTTC. The chain employs TRBV5-1 and TRBJ2-1; 9 nucleotides agree with TRBD2. The germline V gene has CDR1 SGHRS and CDR2 YFSETQ. The CDR3 runs to 15 residues. Unmatched junction bases numbered 13, after V lost 0 bases and J lost 15 bases.

This clonotype was observed many times. The V and J genes are TRBV12-3 or TRBV12-4 and TRBJ1-2, with 7 bases that match TRBD1. V shed 5 bases, J shed 2 bases, and the junction held 5 bases outside the gene matches. The CDR3 length is 14 residues. In nucleotides, the CDR3 is TGTGCCAGCAGTCCCAGACAGGGAAACTATGGCTACACCTTC. Amino acid sequence: CASSPRQGNYGYTF.

This clonotype was detected ten times or more. The CDR3 nucleotides read TGTGCCAGCAGCTTGGAGGCTAAAGGTGGGGCCAACGTCCTGACTTTC. Protein product: CASSLEAKGGANVLTF. This rearrangement joins TRBV5-5 to TRBJ2-6; D ambiguous. Per the germline V gene, CDR1 is SGHKS and CDR2 is YYEKEE (reference sequence). Trimming left V 0 bases short and J 3 bases short, with 10 bases between. CDR3 length equals 16 residues.

This clonotype was detected a few times. The chain is built from TRBV12-3 or TRBV12-4 and TRBJ1-2; no clear D gene. The CDR3 is 13 residues long. The V end was cut by 3 bases, the J end by 1 base, with 6 bases between. The CDR3: CASSLFVNYGYTF. CDR3 DNA sequence: TGTGCCAGCAGTTTGTTCGTTAACTATGGCTACACCTTC.

The chain carries TRBV6-2 or TRBV6-3 and TRBJ2-1; 9 bases are a match to TRBD2. Germline assignment: CDR1 MNHEY and CDR2 SVGEGT. V lost 3 bases, J lost 7 bases, and 7 bases stayed unmatched. The CDR3 is made up of 15 amino acids. CDR3: CASSYLAGNRNEQFF. The DNA for the CDR3 is TGTGCCAGCAGTTATCTAGCGGGGAATCGGAATGAGCAGTTCTTC.

This clonotype was seen more than once but under ten times. The chain has TRBV12-3 or TRBV12-4 and TRBJ2-7, with a tentative D call TRBD1 (6 bases). The CDR3 has 14 residues. The germline V and J ends were trimmed by 5 bases and 0 bases, with 11 bases remaining between them. The CDR3 nucleotides are TGTGCCAGCAGTGCCCGGGACATCTCCTACGAGCAGTACTTC. As protein: CASSARDISYEQYF.

The chain is built from TRBV12-3 or TRBV12-4 and TRBJ2-1, with 10 bases fitting TRBD2. The CDR3 contains 16 residues. J was trimmed by 1 base and V by 6 bases; bases with no gene match: 6. The CDR3 nucleotides read TGTGCCAGCAGGATTAGCGGGGGGCCGTCCTACAATGAGCAGTTCTTC. Translated, it gives CASRISGGPSYNEQFF.

This rearrangement joins TRBV3-1 to TRBJ2-1, with 12 nucleotides matching TRBD2. The trim removed 1 base at V and 3 bases at J, leaving 1 base unmatched. Germline-derived CDR1 and CDR2 are LGHDT and YNNKEL (reference sequence). This CDR3 has 16 amino acids. The DNA of the CDR3 is TGTGCCAGCAGCCAAGGACTAGCGGGGGACTACAATGAGCAGTTCTTC. Protein product: CASSQGLAGDYNEQFF.

This clonotype occurred a few times. The chain has TRBV12-3 or TRBV12-4 and TRBJ1-3; the D is unclear. Trimming shortened V by 3 bases and J by 2 bases, and 8 bases separated the two germline ends. The length of the CDR3 is 14 residues. In DNA form, the CDR3 reads TGTGCCAGCAGTTTTGGAATGGCTGGAAACACCATATATTTT. Residues: CASSFGMAGNTIYF.

This clonotype was counted a few times. The rearrangement links TRBV27 to TRBJ2-7, with D possibly being TRBD2 (5 bases). The CDR3 covers 15 residues. Deletions cut 2 bases from V and 0 bases from J, with 11 bases between. Per germline, CDR1 MNHEY and CDR2 SMNVEV (reference sequence). CDR3 DNA: TGTGCCAGCAGTTTAACGAGCGGACTCTCCTACGAGCAGTACTTC. Its translation: CASSLTSGLSYEQYF.

The J gene is TRBJ2-2, the V gene TRBV6-5; 7 bases are a match to TRBD1. The V and J ends lost 4 bases and 9 bases, in that order; junction bases with no gene match: 11. Germline CDR1 is MNHEY and CDR2 is SVGAGI. This CDR3 spans 15 amino acids. CDR3 DNA: TGTGCCAGCAGTTGGACAGGATTGAGTTTTAGGGAGCTGTTTTTT. Protein sequence: CASSWTGLSFRELFF.

This chain connects TRBV6-2 or TRBV6-3 to TRBJ2-1; 13 bases are shared with TRBD2. V lost 3 bases and J lost 0; bases outside the gene matches: 8. The CDR3 totals 19 residues. CDR1 is MNHEY and CDR2 is SVGEGT in the germline V gene. CDR3: CASSYYEGLAGRSYNEQFF. The CDR3 nucleotides are TGTGCCAGCAGTTATTATGAGGGACTAGCGGGGCGCTCCTACAATGAGCAGTTCTTC.

V usage is TRBV9 and J usage is TRBJ1-4; maybe TRBD1 (6 bases). This CDR3 region has 15 residues. Germline V gives CDR1 SGDLS, CDR2 YYNGEE. V was shortened by 4 bases and J by 5 bases, with 15 bases between the two germline ends. CDR3 residues: CASSPSWTVNEKLFF. The CDR3 nucleotides are TGTGCCAGCAGCCCGTCATGGACAGTGAATGAAAAACTGTTTTTT.

This sequence joins TRBV20-1 and TRBJ2-7; 10 nucleotides agree with TRBD1. V shed 3 bases and J 2 bases; nucleotides not matched to a gene: 7. Germline V lookup: CDR1 DFQATT, CDR2 SNEGSKA (reference sequence). CDR3 length: 15 residues. Here the CDR3 reads CSASDAGTGAYEQYF. Here the CDR3 DNA reads TGCAGTGCTAGTGATGCCGGGACAGGGGCCTACGAGCAGTACTTC.

This chain uses TRBV20-1 with TRBJ2-1, with TRBD2 as a possible D gene (6 bases). Deletions cut 5 bases from V and 7 bases from J, with 21 bases between. The germline V gene encodes CDR1 DFQATT and CDR2 SNEGSKA (reference sequence). The CDR3 consists of 15 residues. The chain's CDR3 is CSALLVGLSLNEQFF. CDR3 in DNA: TGCAGTGCTTTACTAGTCGGACTATCTTTGAATGAGCAGTTCTTC.

In its sample, this clonotype was seen many times. The rearrangement uses TRBV6-2 or TRBV6-3 and TRBJ1-1; D is unresolved. Trimming removed 6 bases at V and 1 base at J, with 3 bases between. From germline, CDR1 is MNHEY and CDR2 SVGEGT. The CDR3 runs 11 residues. The CDR3 is CASRTNTEAFF. For the CDR3, the DNA is TGTGCCAGCAGGACGAACACTGAAGCTTTCTTT.

This clonotype was recorded a few times. The chain joins TRBV20-1 to TRBJ2-1; D is unresolved. The germline V gene has CDR1 DFQATT and CDR2 SNEGSKA (reference sequence). This CDR3 has 13 amino acids. Between the trimmed V and J ends, which lost 6 bases and 7 bases, there was a span of 16 bases. This CDR3 reads CSAHKPLGNEQFF. CDR3 nucleotides: TGCAGTGCCCACAAGCCTCTCGGGAATGAGCAGTTCTTC.

This clonotype was counted between two and nine times. V usage is TRBV10-3 and J usage is TRBJ2-3; D possibly corresponds to TRBD2 (5 bases). The CDR3 spans 13 residues. The germline CDR1 and CDR2 sequences are ENHRY and SYGVKD. Trimming removed 8 bases at V and 4 bases at J, with 13 bases between. CDR3 coding DNA: TGTGCCATCGAGGGTGGATCCGCAGATACGCAGTATTTT. Amino acids: CAIEGGSADTQYF.

The chain employs TRBV6-2 or TRBV6-3 and TRBJ2-1; D is unresolved. Trimming cost V 0 bases and J 6 bases, with 12 bases left between them. The CDR3 totals 15 residues. The V gene's germline CDR1 is MNHEY and CDR2 SVGEGT. The CDR3 reads CASSYSWRSSNEQFF. In DNA, the CDR3 is TGTGCCAGCAGTTACTCGTGGCGGTCAAGCAATGAGCAGTTCTTC.

The V and J genes are TRBV20-1 and TRBJ1-1; D possibly corresponds to TRBD1 (5 bases). The ends were cut back, 1 base at V and 8 bases at J, with 11 bases in the middle. The germline V gene encodes CDR1 DFQATT and CDR2 SNEGSKA (reference sequence). The CDR3 totals 12 residues. CDR3 loop: CSARVVRTEAFF. CDR3 sequence (DNA): TGCAGTGCTAGAGTGGTTAGGACAGAAGCTTTCTTT.

The rearrangement links TRBV20-1 to TRBJ2-7; the D gene could be TRBD1 or TRBD2 (6 bases each). V was clipped by 8 bases and J by 7 bases, with 18 bases between them. The CDR3 totals 12 residues. Germline CDR1 and CDR2: DFQATT and SNEGSKA (reference sequence). The CDR3 protein is CSTGQQAGEQYF. For the CDR3, the DNA is TGCAGTACAGGACAGCAGGCGGGGGAGCAGTACTTC.

The J gene is TRBJ2-2, the V gene TRBV5-4; TRBD1 matches at 11 bases. The junction had 13 bases not matched to a gene; V was cut back by 3 bases and J by 6 bases. The CDR3 spans 18 residues. CDR1 SGHNT and CDR2 YYREEE come from the germline V gene (reference sequence). CDR3 nucleotide sequence: TGTGCCAGCAGCTGGGGGGTCGGACAGGGGGCAAATCCCGGGGAGCTGTTTTTT. It specifies CASSWGVGQGANPGELFF.